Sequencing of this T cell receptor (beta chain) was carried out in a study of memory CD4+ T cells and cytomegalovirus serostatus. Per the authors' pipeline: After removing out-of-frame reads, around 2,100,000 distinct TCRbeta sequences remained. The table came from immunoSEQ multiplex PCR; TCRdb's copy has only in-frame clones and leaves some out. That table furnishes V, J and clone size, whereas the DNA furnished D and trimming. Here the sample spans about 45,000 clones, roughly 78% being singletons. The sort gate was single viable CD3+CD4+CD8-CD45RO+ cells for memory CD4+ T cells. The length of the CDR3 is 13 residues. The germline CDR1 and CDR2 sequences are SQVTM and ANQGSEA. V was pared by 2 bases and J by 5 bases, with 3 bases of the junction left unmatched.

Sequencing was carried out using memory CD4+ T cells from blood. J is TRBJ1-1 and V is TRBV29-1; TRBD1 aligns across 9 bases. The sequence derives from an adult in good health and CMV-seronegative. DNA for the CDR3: TGCAGCGTTGAATCGACAGGGGGGACTGAAGCTTTCTTT. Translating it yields CSVESTGGTEAFF.